Listed below are T cell receptor beta chains from one sample, sequenced in a study of cytotoxic CD8 clonotypes in ibrutinib-treated CLL. The protocol was immunoSEQ multiplex PCR, while the TCRdb copy is restricted to in-frame clones and leaves out a portion. The data hold fewer than 400,000 clones, with 67% observed a single time. The sample here was PBMCs, taken after 36 months of ibrutinib treatment. These receptors were collected from a human donor with chronic lymphocytic leukemia. Both conserved end residues are part of each CDR3. The order of the fields is V gene, CDR3 length, J gene, clone size, D gene, CDR3 protein, CDR3 DNA. D genes are given only for firm matches. Not all rows give a size; the values are once, few, many and, for expanded clones, a class.

TRBV5-1	14	TRBJ2-7	NA	NA	CASSLVAGDYEQYF	TGCGCCAGCAGCTTGGTGGCCGGAGACTACGAGCAGTACTTC
TRBV11-2	15	TRBJ2-1	NA	TRBD2	CASSLLASGRSEQFF	TGTGCCAGCAGCTTACTCGCTAGCGGGAGATCTGAGCAGTTCTTC
TRBV5-1	15	TRBJ1-5	NA	TRBD1	CASSLNGQGNQPQHF	TGCGCCAGCAGCTTGAACGGACAGGGCAATCAGCCCCAGCATTTT
TRBV18	14	TRBJ1-5	NA	NA	CASSPGQINQPQHF	TGTGCCAGCTCACCAGGCCAGATCAATCAGCCCCAGCATTTT
TRBV4-1	17	TRBJ2-1	NA	TRBD2	CASSQDRLAAFYNEQFF	TGCGCCAGCAGCCAAGATAGGCTAGCGGCTTTCTACAATGAGCAGTTCTTC
TRBV9	13	TRBJ1-1	NA	NA	CASSVVPGVEAFF	TGTGCCAGCAGCGTAGTTCCAGGGGTTGAAGCTTTCTTT
TRBV2	14	TRBJ2-3	NA	TRBD2	CASSWDYSTDTQYF	TGTGCCAGCAGTTGGGACTACAGCACAGATACGCAGTATTTT
TRBV5-6	13	TRBJ2-7	NA	NA	CASSFWTVYEQYF	TGTGCCAGCAGCTTTTGGACAGTCTACGAGCAGTACTTC
TRBV2	14	TRBJ2-3	NA	NA	CASSAPRSTDTQYF	TGTGCCAGCAGCGCCCCCAGGAGCACAGATACGCAGTATTTT
TRBV7-2	15	TRBJ2-7	NA	TRBD1	CASSGDRDPSYEQYF	TGTGCCAGCAGCGGAGACAGGGACCCCTCCTACGAGCAGTACTTC
TRBV6-1	15	TRBJ1-1	NA	NA	CASSEARAWGAEAFF	TGTGCCAGCAGTGAAGCGCGGGCATGGGGAGCTGAAGCTTTCTTT
TRBV19	16	TRBJ2-2	NA	TRBD2	CASSIRLAGFTGELFF	TGTGCCAGTAGTATTCGACTAGCGGGGTTCACCGGGGAGCTGTTTTTT
TRBV20-1	11	TRBJ2-3	few	NA	CSAPWTDTQYF	TGCAGTGCTCCATGGACAGATACGCAGTATTTT
TRBV11-2	15	TRBJ2-1	NA	NA	CASTRSGSPGNEQFF	TGTGCCAGCACCCGCAGCGGGTCCCCCGGCAATGAGCAGTTCTTC
TRBV4-1	14	TRBJ2-3	few	NA	CASSQRDSTDTQYF	TGCGCCAGCAGCCAGAGAGACAGCACAGATACGCAGTATTTT
TRBV11-3	17	TRBJ1-2	NA	TRBD1	CASSSPGQGALNYGYTF	TGTGCCAGCAGCTCACCGGGACAGGGGGCTTTGAACTATGGCTACACCTTC
TRBV25-1	11	TRBJ1-2	NA	NA	CASMFLGGYTF	TGTGCCAGCATGTTTCTAGGTGGCTACACCTTC
TRBV28	14	TRBJ2-7	once	TRBD2	CASSGREWTYEQYF	TGTGCCAGCAGTGGGAGGGAGTGGACCTACGAGCAGTACTTC
TRBV9	12	TRBJ1-2	NA	NA	CASRRGNYGYTF	TGTGCCTCCCGAAGGGGCAACTATGGCTACACCTTC
TRBV2	17	TRBJ1-2	few	NA	CASRGIRVGRGRYGYTF	TGTGCCAGCAGGGGGATCCGAGTCGGCAGGGGAAGGTATGGCTACACCTTC
TRBV10-3	15	TRBJ2-7	NA	NA	CAISFSGTLAYEQYF	TGTGCCATCAGTTTTTCCGGGACACTCGCCTACGAGCAGTACTTC
TRBV9	14	TRBJ2-7	few	NA	CASSVVDSSYEQYF	TGTGCCAGCAGCGTAGTCGACAGCTCCTACGAGCAGTACTTC
TRBV15	13	TRBJ2-7	few	NA	CATSRDHGYEQYF	TGTGCCACCAGCAGAGATCATGGGTATGAGCAGTACTTC
TRBV12-5	15	TRBJ2-2	NA	NA	CASATPEGRTGELFF	TGTGCTAGTGCCACCCCGGAGGGGCGGACCGGGGAGCTGTTTTTT